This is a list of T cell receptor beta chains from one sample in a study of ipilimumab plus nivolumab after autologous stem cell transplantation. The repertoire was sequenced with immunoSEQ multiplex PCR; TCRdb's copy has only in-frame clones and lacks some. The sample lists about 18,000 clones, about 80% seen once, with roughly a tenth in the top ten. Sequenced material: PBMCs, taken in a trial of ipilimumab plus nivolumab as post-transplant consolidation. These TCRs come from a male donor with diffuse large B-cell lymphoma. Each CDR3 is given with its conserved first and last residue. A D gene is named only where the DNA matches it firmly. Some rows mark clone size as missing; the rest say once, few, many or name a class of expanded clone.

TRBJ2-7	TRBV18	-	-	TGTGCCAGCTCACCAGGGACCTACGAGCAGTACTTC	CASSPGTYEQYF
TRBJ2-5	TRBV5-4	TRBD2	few	TGTGCCAGCAGCTTTAGCGGGGGCCCCGCCGGCCGAGAGACCCAGTACTTC	CASSFSGGPAGRETQYF
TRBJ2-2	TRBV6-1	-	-	TGTGCCAGCGGGCTGAGGGGGGAGCTGTTTTTT	CASGLRGELFF
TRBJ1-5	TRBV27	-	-	TGTGCCAGCAGTCCAACGGGGAGTATAATAGGCAATCAGCCCCAGCATTTT	CASSPTGSIIGNQPQHF
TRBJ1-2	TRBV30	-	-	TGTGCCTGGAGTGGGTCGGGGCTGTTTGGAGGCTACACCTTC	CAWSGSGLFGGYTF
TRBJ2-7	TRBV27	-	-	TGTGCCAGCAGGGGACTGAGCTCCTACGAGCAGTACTTC	CASRGLSSYEQYF
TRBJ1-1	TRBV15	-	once	TGTGCCACCAGTCGGAATTTGAACACTGAAGCTTTCTTT	CATSRNLNTEAFF
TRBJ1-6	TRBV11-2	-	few	TGTGCCAGCAGCCCACTACCCTCTAATTCACCCCTCCACTTT	CASSPLPSNSPLHF
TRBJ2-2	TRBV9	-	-	TGTGCCAGCAGCGTAGGCCGATTCGGGGAGCTGTTTTTT	CASSVGRFGELFF
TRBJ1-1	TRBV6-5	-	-	TGTGCCAGCAGTTACTCTCGAGCTTCGAACACTGAAGCTTTCTTT	CASSYSRASNTEAFF
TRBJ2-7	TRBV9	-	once	TGTGCCAGCAGCCCTACCTCGTGGGGTTACGAGCAGTACTTC	CASSPTSWGYEQYF
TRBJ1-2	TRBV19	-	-	TGTGCCAGTAGTACGGGGGCGTCGGACGGTGGCTACACCTTC	CASSTGASDGGYTF
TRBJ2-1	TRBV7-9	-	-	TGTGCCAGCAGCTTATACAGTTTGAAGGAGGTGTCCAATGAGCAGTTCTTC	CASSLYSLKEVSNEQFF
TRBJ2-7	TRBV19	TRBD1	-	TGTGCCAGTAGGGATGGACAGGGGGGATCCTACGAGCAGTACTTC	CASRDGQGGSYEQYF
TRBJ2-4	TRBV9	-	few	TGTGCCAGCAGCGTAGAAGGGGGGATGGGAAACATTCAGTACTTC	CASSVEGGMGNIQYF
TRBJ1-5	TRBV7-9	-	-	TGTGCCAGCAGCTTAGATCTGGGCGGAGGTCGGGAAACCCAGCATTTT	CASSLDLGGGRETQHF
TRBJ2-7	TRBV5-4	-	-	TGTGCCAGCAGCTTGGGTGGGCCCTACGAGCAGTACTTC	CASSLGGPYEQYF
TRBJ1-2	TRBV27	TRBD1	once	TGTGCCAGCAGTTTATCAACAGGGGTGGGCTACACCTTC	CASSLSTGVGYTF
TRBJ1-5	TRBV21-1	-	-	TGTGCCAGCAGCAAAGAGGTTGACAGGGGACTAACTTGGAATCAGCCCCAGCATTTT	CASSKEVDRGLTWNQPQHF
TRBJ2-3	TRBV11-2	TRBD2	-	TGTGCCAGCAGCACGATGCGGGGGGTGAGCACAGATACGCAGTATTTT	CASSTMRGVSTDTQYF
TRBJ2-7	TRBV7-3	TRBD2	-	TGTGCCAGCAGCTTAGGACTAGGACCGGGCGAGCAGTACTTC	CASSLGLGPGEQYF
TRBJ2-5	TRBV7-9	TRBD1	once	TGTGCCAGCAGCCCGCAGACAGGGGAAGAGACCCAGTACTTC	CASSPQTGEETQYF
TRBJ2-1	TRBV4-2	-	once	TGTGCCAGCAGCCAAGAGGGGGGCTCGGAGGCCTACAATGAGCAGTTCTTC	CASSQEGGSEAYNEQFF
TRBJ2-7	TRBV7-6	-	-	TGTGCCAGCAGCTTAGCGGGGGACGAGCAGTACTTC	CASSLAGDEQYF
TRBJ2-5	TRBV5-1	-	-	TGCGCCAGCAGCTCCGGACAGTTAGAGACCCAGTACTTC	CASSSGQLETQYF
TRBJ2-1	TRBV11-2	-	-	TGTGCCAGCAGTCAAGTTTGGGGACCGGGCAATGAGCAGTTCTTC	CASSQVWGPGNEQFF
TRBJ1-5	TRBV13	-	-	TGTGCCAGCAGCGCCTCTCGGGGACGGCCGCAGCCCCAGCATTTT	CASSASRGRPQPQHF
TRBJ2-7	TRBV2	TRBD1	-	TGTGCCAGCAGAGATGACAGGGGGCGGGAGCAGTACTTC	CASRDDRGREQYF
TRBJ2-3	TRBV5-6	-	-	TGTGCCAGCAGCTTTATCCCGGATACGCAGTATTTT	CASSFIPDTQYF
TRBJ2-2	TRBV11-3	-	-	TGTGCCAGCAGGAGAGGAGGGTTGAACACCGGGGAGCTGTTTTTT	CASRRGGLNTGELFF
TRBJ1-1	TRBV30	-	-	TGTGCCTGGAGTGTTCGCCTCGGCTCTGAAGCTTTCTTT	CAWSVRLGSEAFF
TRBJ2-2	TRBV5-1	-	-	TGCGCCAACCACAACACCGGGGAGCTGTTTTTT	CANHNTGELFF
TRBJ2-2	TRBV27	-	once	TGTGCCAGCAGTTTAAGGTTCGGGGAGCTGTTTTTT	CASSLRFGELFF
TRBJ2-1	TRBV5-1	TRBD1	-	TGCGCCAGCAGCTTTAACAGGGGGACCTACAATGAGCAGTTCTTC	CASSFNRGTYNEQFF
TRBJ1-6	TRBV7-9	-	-	TGTGCCAGCAGTAGCAGCTATAATTCACCCCTCCACTTT	CASSSSYNSPLHF
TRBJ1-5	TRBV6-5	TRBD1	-	TGTGCCAGCAGACGGCGACAGGGCGGCAATCAGCCCCAGCATTTT	CASRRRQGGNQPQHF
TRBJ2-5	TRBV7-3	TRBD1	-	TGTGCCAGCAGCCCGGGCAGGGGGGAGACCCAGTACTTC	CASSPGRGETQYF
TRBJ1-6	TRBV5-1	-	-	TGCGCCAGCAGCCCTCAGGTGTTCACCTATAATTCACCCCTCCACTTT	CASSPQVFTYNSPLHF
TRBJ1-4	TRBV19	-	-	TGTGCCAGTAGTGGGGCCGGGGGTGAAAAACTGTTTTTT	CASSGAGGEKLFF
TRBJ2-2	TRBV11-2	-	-	TGTGCCAGCAGTCCCACCGGGAGCACCGGGGAGCTGTTTTTT	CASSPTGSTGELFF
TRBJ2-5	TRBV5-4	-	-	TGTGCCAGCAGCACAGGACAGCAACAAGAGACCCAGTACTTC	CASSTGQQQETQYF
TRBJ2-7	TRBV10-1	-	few	TGCGCCAGCAGTGAGAGACACTACGAGCAGTACTTC	CASSERHYEQYF
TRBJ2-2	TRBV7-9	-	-	TGTGCCAGCAGTCCCTCCTCTTTGACTAACACCGGGGAGCTGTTTTTT	CASSPSSLTNTGELFF
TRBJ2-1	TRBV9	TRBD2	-	TGTGCCAGCAGCGTAGTACCCGGGGGGGGTGTCAATGAGCAGTTCTTC	CASSVVPGGGVNEQFF
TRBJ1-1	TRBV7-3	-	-	TGTGCCAGCAGCCCAGGACCAGCCCACACTGAAGCTTTCTTT	CASSPGPAHTEAFF
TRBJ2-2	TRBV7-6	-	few	TGTGCCAGCAGCTTATCTGGAGGAGGCACCGGGGAGCTGTTTTTT	CASSLSGGGTGELFF
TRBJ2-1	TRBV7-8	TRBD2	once	TGTGCCAGCATCCTTAATAGCGGGGGATACAATGAGCAGTTCTTC	CASILNSGGYNEQFF
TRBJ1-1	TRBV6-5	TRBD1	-	TGTGCCAGCAGTTACAGGGGGCGCGGCACTGAAGCTTTCTTT	CASSYRGRGTEAFF
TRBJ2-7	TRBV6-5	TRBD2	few	TGTGCCAGCACCGGACTAGCGGGGAGCTCCTACGAGCAGTACTTC	CASTGLAGSSYEQYF
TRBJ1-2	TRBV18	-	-	TGTGCCAGCTCACCACCGTGGGTCGGCTATGGCTACACCTTC	CASSPPWVGYGYTF
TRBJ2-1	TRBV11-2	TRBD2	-	TGTGCCAGCAGCCTAGGACTAGCGGGGAAATCGGAGTTCTTC	CASSLGLAGKSEFF
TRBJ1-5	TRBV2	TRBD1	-	TGTGCCAGCAGTTCACAGGGGGGGGCCAATCAGCCCCAGCATTTT	CASSSQGGANQPQHF